These 2 T cell receptor beta chains share one sample of origin, sequenced in a study of patients and donors after allogeneic stem cell transplantation. Each CDR3 protein is one row after TCRdb ran MiXCR on the RT-PCR reads. In the table there are over 350,000 distinct CDR3 sequences, approximately 16% of which are singletons. Sequencing used blood, either unsorted or a sorted T cell fraction (not recorded which). All receptors come from a human donor who was either an allogeneic HSCT recipient or a stem cell or donor lymphocyte infusion donor (not recorded which). It is not recorded whose cells these are; they may come from a transplant donor.

The V gene is TRBV15, the J gene TRBJ1-5; D is unclear. Germline V gene data show CDR1 as LNHNV and CDR2 as YYDKDF (reference sequence). CDR3 length: 14 residues. Between the trimmed V and J ends, which lost 0 bases and 2 bases, there was a span of 5 bases. This CDR3 is CATSRDLGNQPQHF. CDR3 in DNA: TGTGCCACCAGCAGAGATTTGGGCAATCAGCCCCAGCATTTT.

This clonotype came up a few times. The V and J genes are TRBV4-3 and TRBJ2-3; tentatively, D is TRBD1 (6 bases). Deletions cut 3 bases from V and 4 bases from J, with 17 bases between. Germline values: CDR1 LGHNA, CDR2 YSLEER. The CDR3 covers 16 residues. The CDR3 coding sequence is TGCGCCAGCAGCCATGACGGGACACCAAAGGCAGATACGCAGTATTTT. It yields the protein CASSHDGTPKADTQYF.